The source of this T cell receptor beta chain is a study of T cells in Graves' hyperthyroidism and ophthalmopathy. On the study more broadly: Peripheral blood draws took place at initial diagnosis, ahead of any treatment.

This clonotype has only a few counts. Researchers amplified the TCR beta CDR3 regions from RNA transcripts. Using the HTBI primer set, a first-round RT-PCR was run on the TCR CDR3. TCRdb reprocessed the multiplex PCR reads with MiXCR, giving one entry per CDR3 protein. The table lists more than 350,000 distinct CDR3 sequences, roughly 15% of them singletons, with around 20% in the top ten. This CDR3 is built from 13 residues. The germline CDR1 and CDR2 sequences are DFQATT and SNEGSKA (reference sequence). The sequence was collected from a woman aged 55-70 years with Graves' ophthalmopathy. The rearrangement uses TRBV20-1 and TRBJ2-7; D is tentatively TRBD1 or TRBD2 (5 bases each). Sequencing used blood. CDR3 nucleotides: TGCGGGGGTCTGTCATCGAGCCCCTACGAGCAGTACTTC. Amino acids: CGGLSSSPYEQYF.